Listed below are T cell receptor beta chains from one sample, sequenced in a study of cytomegalovirus exposure and HLA in healthy donors. Measured with immunoSEQ multiplex PCR; TCRdb has only the in-frame clones, and not every one. The sample carries some 120,000 clones, around 81% recorded once. Sequencing used PBMCs. These receptors all stem from a young woman in good health and CMV-seronegative. The CDR3 runs from the conserved cysteine through the conserved F or W. The D gene is left open where the match is weak. Clone size is given for some rows only: seen once, a few or many times, or a class if the clone is expanded.

TRBV4-1	TRBJ2-5	NA	NA	TGCGCCAGCAGCCAAGAGAGGGCGCTGGGGGGAGAGACCCAGTACTTC	CASSQERALGGETQYF
TRBV9	TRBJ2-1	NA	NA	TGTGCCAGCAGCGTAGCCCCTGCGGGTGAGCAGTTCTTC	CASSVAPAGEQFF
TRBV28	TRBJ2-7	NA	NA	TGTGCCAGCAGTTTAACTTCAGGGGTGCAGTACTTC	CASSLTSGVQYF
TRBV7-6	TRBJ2-3	NA	once	TGTGCCAGCAGCTCCGGAGCGAACACAGATACGCAGTATTTT	CASSSGANTDTQYF
TRBV11-2	TRBJ2-7	TRBD2	once	TGTGCCAGCAGCTTAGGGGTTAGCGGGAGCACGGGGGCCTCCTACGAGCAGTACTTC	CASSLGVSGSTGASYEQYF
TRBV19	TRBJ2-1	NA	once	TGTGCCAGTAGTCCCCGGGGTGGACAGATTAGCTCCTACAATGAGCAGTTCTTC	CASSPRGGQISSYNEQFF
TRBV30	TRBJ1-5	TRBD1	NA	TGTGCCTGGGGGACAGGGGATGTGTGCAATCAGCCCCAGCATTTT	CAWGTGDVCNQPQHF
TRBV5-6	TRBJ2-3	TRBD2	few	TGTGCCAGCAGCCCTGGACTAGCGGATACGCAGTATTTT	CASSPGLADTQYF
TRBV4-1	TRBJ2-5	NA	NA	TGCGCCAGCAGCCAAGATCGGGGTTTCCGGACAGAGACCCAGTACTTC	CASSQDRGFRTETQYF
TRBV5-4	TRBJ2-5	NA	NA	TGTGCCAGCAGCCTAAGCGGCCGGAGGAGTGAGACCCAGTACTTC	CASSLSGRRSETQYF
TRBV7-2	TRBJ2-2	NA	NA	TGTGCCAGCAGCTTAAATCGGGAGAACGGGGAGCTGTTTTTT	CASSLNRENGELFF
TRBV6-1	TRBJ2-7	NA	few	TGTGCCAGCAGTGGAAACAGGGAGCACGAGCAGTACTTC	CASSGNREHEQYF
TRBV28	TRBJ1-5	TRBD1	few	TGTGCCAGCAGTCCCCCCCTTGGACAGGCGGAACATTTT	CASSPPLGQAEHF
TRBV5-4	TRBJ2-1	NA	NA	TGTGCCAGCAGCACAGACGGACTTGAGCAGTTCTTC	CASSTDGLEQFF
TRBV6-6	TRBJ2-7	TRBD2	NA	TGTGCCAGCAGGGGACTAGCGGGTGGAAACTACGAGCAGTACTTC	CASRGLAGGNYEQYF
TRBV27	TRBJ1-2	NA	few	TGTGCCAGCAGCTCAACAGGGCGCTATGGCTACACCTTC	CASSSTGRYGYTF
TRBV7-2	TRBJ2-3	TRBD2	NA	TGTGCCAGCAGCAATGGGGAGCGGGGGAGCACAGATACGCAGTATTTT	CASSNGERGSTDTQYF
TRBV28	TRBJ2-2	NA	NA	TGTGCCAGCAGTTTTGGCCGGCGGGGCGCCGGGGAGCTGTTTTTT	CASSFGRRGAGELFF
TRBV28	TRBJ2-7	TRBD1	NA	TGTGCCAGCAGTATCTCCGACCAAGGTACAGGGGGCGAGGAGCAGTACTTC	CASSISDQGTGGEEQYF
TRBV27	TRBJ2-2	TRBD1	NA	TGTGCCAGCAGTCCAAGGCCGGGACAGCGACCGGAGGAGCTGTTTTTT	CASSPRPGQRPEELFF
TRBV6-1	TRBJ2-7	TRBD1	NA	TGTGCCAGCACGCAGGGGGCCCAAACTGGCCACGAGCAGTACTTC	CASTQGAQTGHEQYF
TRBV20-1	TRBJ2-7	NA	NA	TGCAGTGCTAGACAGACTGACGAGCAGTACTTC	CSARQTDEQYF
TRBV7-2	TRBJ2-1	TRBD2	once	TGTGCCAGCAGCTTAGCCGGACTAGCGGGATACAATGAGCAGTTCTTC	CASSLAGLAGYNEQFF
TRBV28	TRBJ1-2	NA	once	TGTGCCATTAGCCCCCAAGACTATGGCTACACCTTC	CAISPQDYGYTF
TRBV19	TRBJ2-7	TRBD2	NA	TGTGCCAGTAGTACTAGCGGGAGTAAATCCGAGCAGTACTTC	CASSTSGSKSEQYF
TRBV19	TRBJ1-1	TRBD1	NA	TGTGCCAGTCTTACTACAGGGGTAGGGACTGAAGCTTTCTTT	CASLTTGVGTEAFF
TRBV30	TRBJ2-7	NA	NA	TGTGCCTGGAGAATAGCCGCAGCCTACGAGCAGTACTTC	CAWRIAAAYEQYF
TRBV5-8	TRBJ2-1	NA	NA	TGTGCCAGCAGCTCTCGTAACTCCTACAATGAGCAGTTCTTC	CASSSRNSYNEQFF
TRBV5-1	TRBJ2-1	NA	NA	TGCGCCAGCAGCTTGGTGGGGGCAGGGCAGGGTGCCTACAATGAGCAGTTCTTC	CASSLVGAGQGAYNEQFF
TRBV27	TRBJ2-7	NA	NA	TGTGCCAGCAGTTTTGGGGGCGAGGGGCCCTACGAGCAGTACTTC	CASSFGGEGPYEQYF
TRBV19	TRBJ2-1	TRBD2	NA	TGTGCCAGTAGTCGGACTAGCGGGAGTCTCGATGAGCAGTTCTTC	CASSRTSGSLDEQFF
TRBV5-1	TRBJ2-3	TRBD2	NA	TGCGCCAGCAGCTTGGCCGGGACTAGCCCAACAGATACGCAGTATTTT	CASSLAGTSPTDTQYF
TRBV23-1	TRBJ1-5	NA	NA	TGCGCCAGCAGTCCGCCTCCGACAGGAACGCCCCAGCATTTT	CASSPPPTGTPQHF
TRBV6-5	TRBJ1-2	TRBD1	few	TGTGCCAGCACCCTTGGGACAGGGGAAGGCTACACCTTC	CASTLGTGEGYTF
TRBV5-1	TRBJ2-7	NA	NA	TGCGCCAGCAGCTTTCCGGGGGACGAGCAGTACTTC	CASSFPGDEQYF
TRBV7-2	TRBJ2-7	NA	once	TGTGCCAGCAGCCCCTGGGAGGACTACCCCTCCGAGCAGTACTTC	CASSPWEDYPSEQYF
TRBV20-1	TRBJ1-2	NA	NA	TGCAGTGCGAGACGGTCCTATGGCTACACCTTC	CSARRSYGYTF
TRBV28	TRBJ1-5	NA	NA	TGTGCCAGCAGTCCATTTCATAGCAATCAGCCCCAGCATTTT	CASSPFHSNQPQHF
TRBV6-5	TRBJ1-5	TRBD1	NA	TGTGCCACCGTGGACAGGTTTGGGGCCGAGGGGCCCCAGCATTTT	CATVDRFGAEGPQHF
TRBV6-4	TRBJ2-5	NA	few	TGTGCCAGCAGTGACTCCTCGGGGACCCAGTACTTC	CASSDSSGTQYF
TRBV29-1	TRBJ2-7	TRBD2	NA	TGCAGCGCTACTATAATCGGACTAGCGGGAGAAAACTCCTACGAGCAGTACTTC	CSATIIGLAGENSYEQYF
TRBV28	TRBJ1-2	NA	NA	TGTGCCAGCAGTTCGGGTGGGGCCGGCTACACCTTC	CASSSGGAGYTF
TRBV11-2	TRBJ1-5	NA	NA	TGTGCCAGCAGCATTAGGGGGAGCAATCAGCCCCAGCATTTT	CASSIRGSNQPQHF
TRBV7-7	TRBJ2-5	NA	NA	TGTGCTAGCAGCTTAGACTGGGTAGGGGTTGAGACCCAGTACTTC	CASSLDWVGVETQYF
TRBV15	TRBJ1-4	NA	NA	TGTGCCACCAGCTCAAGACTGGACAGATACGAAAAACTGTTTTTT	CATSSRLDRYEKLFF
TRBV7-8	TRBJ2-5	NA	NA	TGTGCCAGCAGCTTATTGTCAGGGGCAGAGACCCAGTACTTC	CASSLLSGAETQYF
TRBV18	TRBJ2-7	NA	NA	TGTGCCAGCTCACCACAAGCCTACGAGCAGTACTTC	CASSPQAYEQYF
TRBV9	TRBJ1-5	NA	NA	TGTGCCAGCTCTATTTCCGCAAATCAGCCCCAGCATTTT	CASSISANQPQHF